This TCR beta chain was obtained from a study of T cell responses to AZD1222 COVID-19 vaccine. Study summary: Researchers grouped second doses given at about 4 or about 12 weeks into one pool.

V lost 0 bases to trimming and J lost 5 bases, with 4 bases between them. Looked up from germline, CDR1 is SGHVS and CDR2 is FQNEAQ. The CDR3 runs 13 residues. Assay used: immunoSEQ multiplex PCR; TCRdb lists only in-frame clones, some missing. The data show over 85,000 clones, about 88% seen once. Overall study findings and caveats: Two AZD1222 doses significantly raised spike-specific TCR breadth and depth over controls. Only a handful of individuals given AZD1222 were seropositive at baseline. Clonal diversity may have been underestimated, and the donors were mostly white British, with more females than males.

About this clone itself: What it recognizes is unknown.

The TCR was taken from an adult in good health. The chain employs TRBV7-8 and TRBJ1-4; no definite D call. The sample was peripheral blood, taken on day 0 of AZD1222 vaccination. CDR3 sequence (DNA): TGTGCCAGCAGCTTAGCGGACAATGAAAAACTGTTTTTT. Translating gives CASSLADNEKLFF.